The entry below gives a single TCR beta chain sequence along with its context. This clonotype was seen many times. The target of this receptor is not known. No base qualities exist here, and no much larger clone lies one base off it. These data belong to a study of blood T cells in healthy people across ages (dated by TCRdb to between 2014 and 2016). In the study overall: Template switching captured roughly one uniquely barcoded TCR beta cDNA molecule per two T cells in model experiments. To track age-related changes in TCR beta repertoire diversity, the study relied on deep sequencing normalized with unique cDNA molecular identifiers. Donors were grouped into four age groups: young (average about 15 years), middle-aged (roughly 37), aged (around 60) and long-lived (around 80). To avoid experimental bias, donors of different ages were distributed randomly across sequencing lanes. Using the same blood draw, the study looked at two additional independent replicas of 1 million unique cDNA reads for two donors, one aged 18 to 29 and the other aged 80 or older. What the work shows at the level of the full study, not this receptor alone: Compared with the aged group, the long-lived group had more naive CD4+ T cells, fewer expanded clones and increased TCR diversity, suggesting age selection. Because the CMV infection status of the donors was unknown, age-related changes in expanded clonotypes may potentially have been confounded. Total diversity estimates from one million sequenced T cells were considered lower bounds and underestimates. Because profiling used bulk unsorted PBMCs, naive and antigen-experienced compartments could not be compared conclusively. As age increased, observed TCR beta diversity per million T cells dropped in a roughly linear way, and a significant reduction was already evident by age approximately 40. Observed TCR beta diversity correlated strongly with the percentage of naive T cells measured by flow cytometry.

The library was prepared using 5' RACE. TCRdb records Illumina HiSeq 2500 as the sequencer. A second PCR of about 6 to 11 cycles was run with a J-beta primer mix and a sample-barcoded 5' primer. A template-switch 5' adaptor carrying 12 random nucleotides introduced a unique molecular identifier onto each TCR beta cDNA molecule. At least 2.5 million CDR3-containing paired-end reads were obtained from each sample. All of the RNA was converted into first-strand cDNA using the Mint cDNA synthesis kit, with a TRBC-specific oligonucleotide serving as the primer. Following uracil-DNA glycosylase treatment, all cDNA underwent a first 18-cycle PCR with the universal primers M1SS and BC2_uni_R. For the original study's pipeline: Each sample was normalized by randomly selecting 1 million high-quality reads, each carrying a distinct molecular identifier. Instead of being binned into consensus sequences, reads that shared molecular identifiers were thrown out. MiTCR, set to a Q25 quality threshold and the strictest error-elimination algorithm, was used for CDR3 identification, clonotype clustering and error correction. A nonparametric unseen species model with Euler transformation was used to estimate lower-bound total TCR beta diversity. TCRdb took the public reads, trimmed them with fastp at Q25, ran MiXCR for clone calling and kept in-frame beta chains. One record per CDR3 amino acid sequence lists the most common genes and DNA. TCRdb assigned the V and J calls; the authors' analysis was not used. Here the sample has hundreds of thousands of distinct CDR3 sequences; around half occur a single time. The top ten hold about a third of the sample.

Donors were about 36 systemically healthy Caucasian individuals from Russia aged roughly 6 to 90 years. Roughly 10 milliliters of peripheral blood were collected from each donor into EDTA-treated Vacutainer tubes. Ficoll-Paque density-gradient centrifugation was used to isolate PBMCs, with at least 7 million per sample. Total RNA, at least 6 micrograms per sample, was extracted from PBMCs with Trizol reagent. The percentages of naive CD45RAhigh/CD27high T cells were determined by flow cytometry on a PBMC aliquot from every donor. The CDR3 has 16 amino acids, counting the end cysteine and phenylalanine. Only the CDR3 DNA is retained, 48 bases long and in frame from the first base. CDR1 and CDR2 (DFQATT, SNEGSKA) derive from the germline V gene (reference sequence). From V the trimming removes 5 bases and from J it removes 10 bases, while the gene matches leave 13 bases of the junction unaccounted for.

The receptor chain draws on TRBV20-1 and TRBJ2-5; 16 junctional bases match TRBD2. This TCR derives from a woman aged 60-70 years in good health. Sequenced: blood. The CDR3 reads CSAGTSGRARTWSQYF. Read as DNA, the sequence is TGCAGTGCTGGGACTAGCGGGAGGGCCAGGACCTGGAGCCAGTACTTC.